The sequence of this T cell receptor beta chain was determined in a study of blood T cell repertoires in COVID-19. Study background: Samples taken during acute and convalescent COVID-19 were collected in the United States, Italy and Spain. The analysed material was cDNA or gDNA that came from T cells, B-cell-depleted T cells, or PBMCs.

The V gene's germline CDR1 is MNHNS and CDR2 SASEGT. Trimming shortened V by 2 bases and J by 3 bases, and 8 bases separated the two germline ends. The CDR3 is made up of 15 amino acids. In the original workflow: By means of reference gene primer amplification, nucleated cell counts were estimated. Profiling relied on immunoSEQ multiplex PCR, and the TCRdb table lists in-frame clones only, not all of them. The V and J calls and clone size come from that table; D and trimming were worked out from the DNA. The profile shows more than 95,000 clones, over 75% of them singletons. Sequences were obtained from peripheral blood. This sequence joins TRBV6-1 and TRBJ1-6; D unclear. This receptor was identified in a woman of 80 years or more with acute or convalescent COVID-19. CDR3 sequence (DNA): TGTGCCAGCAGTGAACAGGCCAGCTATAATTCACCCCTCCACTTT. Translated: CASSEQASYNSPLHF.